The rows below give T cell receptor beta chains drawn from one sample of a study of T cell responses to AZD1222 COVID-19 vaccine. Profiled with immunoSEQ multiplex PCR; TCRdb holds only in-frame clones, not every one. The sample records approximately 120,000 clones, around 89% being singletons. The sample was peripheral blood, taken on day 0 of MenACWY control vaccination. These receptors originate from an adult in good health. The CDR3 runs from the conserved cysteine through the conserved F or W. D genes are given only for firm matches. Only part of the rows carry a size: once, few, many, or a class if the clone is expanded.

CDR3	DNA	size	J	V	D
CATTTGQDSTDTQYF	TGTGCCACAACAACGGGGCAGGATAGCACAGATACGCAGTATTTT	NA	TRBJ2-3	TRBV6-5	NA
CASSSPGSNQPQHF	TGTGCCAGCAGCTCTCCTGGAAGCAATCAGCCCCAGCATTTT	NA	TRBJ1-5	TRBV7-2	NA
CASSMGTEPQHF	TGTGCCAGTAGTATGGGGACGGAGCCCCAGCATTTT	NA	TRBJ1-5	TRBV19	NA
CASSPPGVYEQYF	TGTGCCAGCAGCCCACCCGGGGTCTACGAGCAGTACTTC	NA	TRBJ2-7	TRBV7-3	NA
CASSLNSGDTIYF	TGTGCCAGCAGCTTGAACAGTGGCGACACCATATATTTT	once	TRBJ1-3	TRBV5-4	NA
CSVVGGYEQYF	TGCAGCGTTGTGGGAGGCTACGAGCAGTACTTC	NA	TRBJ2-7	TRBV29-1	NA
CASSQTSGRNTDTQYF	TGCGCCAGCAGCCAGACTAGCGGGAGGAATACAGATACGCAGTATTTT	NA	TRBJ2-3	TRBV4-1	TRBD2
CASGTPSYEQYF	TGTGCCAGCGGGACCCCCTCCTACGAGCAGTACTTC	NA	TRBJ2-7	TRBV28	NA
CSVGTSGSVTTGELFF	TGCAGCGTTGGGACTAGCGGGAGCGTTACCACCGGGGAGCTGTTTTTT	NA	TRBJ2-2	TRBV29-1	TRBD2
CASSEQGKDGYTF	TGTGCCAGCAGTGAACAGGGAAAGGATGGCTACACCTTC	NA	TRBJ1-2	TRBV2	NA
CASSYRGNTEAFF	TGTGCCAGCAGCTACAGGGGGAACACTGAAGCTTTCTTT	NA	TRBJ1-1	TRBV11-2	TRBD1